These 2 T cell receptor beta chains originate from one sample sequenced in a study of T cell responses to AZD1222 COVID-19 vaccine. Clones were sequenced by immunoSEQ multiplex PCR, and TCRdb holds only the in-frame ones, with some missing. The repertoire holds over 85,000 clones, with just under 95% as singletons. The source was peripheral blood, collected 28 days after the second AZD1222 dose. These receptor sequences come from an adult who received the AZD1222 COVID-19 vaccine.

This clone was counted a single time. The chain couples TRBV7-9 to TRBJ2-2; 9 bases are a match to TRBD1. V dropped 5 bases and J dropped 0; count of bases not matched to a gene: 13. CDR1 and CDR2 from the germline V gene are SEHNR and FQNEAQ (reference sequence). This CDR3 has 19 amino acids. In nucleotides, the CDR3 is TGTGCCAGCAGCGCTATTACAGGGGGCATAACCGCGAACACCGGGGAGCTGTTTTTT. Translation: CASSAITGGITANTGELFF.

The chain carries TRBV5-6 and TRBJ2-7; either TRBD1 or TRBD2 may supply D (5 bases each). Trimming took 0 bases from V and 3 from J, leaving 13 bases between them. The CDR3 consists of 15 residues. Germline V gene data show CDR1 as SGHDT and CDR2 as YYEEEE. DNA of the CDR3: TGTGCCAGCAGCTTGGGGCCGGGACCTTTCTACGAGCAGTACTTC. This sequence encodes CASSLGPGPFYEQYF.